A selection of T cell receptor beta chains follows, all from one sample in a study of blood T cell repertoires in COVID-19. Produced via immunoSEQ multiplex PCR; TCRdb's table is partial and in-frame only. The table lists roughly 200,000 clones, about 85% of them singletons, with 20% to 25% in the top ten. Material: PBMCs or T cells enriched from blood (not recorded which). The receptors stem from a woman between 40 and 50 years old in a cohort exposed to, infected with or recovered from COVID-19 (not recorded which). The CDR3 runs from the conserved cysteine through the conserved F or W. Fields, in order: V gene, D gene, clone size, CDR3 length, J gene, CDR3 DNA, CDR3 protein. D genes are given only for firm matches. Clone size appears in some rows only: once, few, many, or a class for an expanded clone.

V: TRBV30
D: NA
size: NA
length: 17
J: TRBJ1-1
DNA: TGTGCCTGGAGCCAAACAATGTACGGCACCGGGGACACTGAAGCTTTCTTT
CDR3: CAWSQTMYGTGDTEAFF

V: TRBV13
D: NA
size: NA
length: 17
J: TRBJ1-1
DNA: TGTGCCAGCAGCTCGCTGACAGTTGGGCCCTGGGTTGCTGAAGCTTTCTTT
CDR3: CASSSLTVGPWVAEAFF

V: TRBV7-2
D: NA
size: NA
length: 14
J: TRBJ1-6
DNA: TGTGCCAGCGGAGATTGGTCAGGGTCCTCACCCCTCCACTTT
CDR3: CASGDWSGSSPLHF

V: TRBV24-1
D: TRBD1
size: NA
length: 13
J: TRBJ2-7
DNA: TGTGCCACCAGTGATTACAGGGGTTACGAGCAGTACTTC
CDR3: CATSDYRGYEQYF

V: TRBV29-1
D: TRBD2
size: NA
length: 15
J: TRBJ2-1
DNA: TGCAGCGCAATGGGACTAGCGGTGTCCTACAATGAGCAGTTCTTC
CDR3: CSAMGLAVSYNEQFF

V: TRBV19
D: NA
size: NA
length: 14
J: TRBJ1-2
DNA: TGTGCCAGTACTAATATGGGCACCCTGGGTGGCTACACCTTC
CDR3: CASTNMGTLGGYTF

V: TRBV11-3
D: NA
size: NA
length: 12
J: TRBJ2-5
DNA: TGTGCCAGCAGCTTTTTAGTAGAGACCCAGTACTTC
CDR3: CASSFLVETQYF

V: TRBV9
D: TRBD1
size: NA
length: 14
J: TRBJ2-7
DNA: TGTGCCAGCAGTGTGGGGACAGGGGCAAGGGAGCAGTACTTC
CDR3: CASSVGTGAREQYF

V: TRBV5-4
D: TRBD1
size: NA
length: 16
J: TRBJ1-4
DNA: TGTGCCAGCAGCAGTAGGGGGACAGCCAGGAGGGAAAAACTGTTTTTT
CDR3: CASSSRGTARREKLFF

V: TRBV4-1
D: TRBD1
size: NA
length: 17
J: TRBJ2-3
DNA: TGCGCCAGCAGAATCGGGGGGACAGGGCCTATCACAGATACGCAGTATTTT
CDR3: CASRIGGTGPITDTQYF

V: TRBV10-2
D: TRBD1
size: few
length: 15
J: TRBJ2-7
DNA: TGCGCCAGCAGAGACCGGGACAGGGTAACCTACGAGCAGTACTTC
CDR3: CASRDRDRVTYEQYF

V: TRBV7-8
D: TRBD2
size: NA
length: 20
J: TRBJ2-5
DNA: TGTGCCAGCAGCCCCTTCCCCAACGTCGCAGGGACTAGCTGGGAAGAGACCCAGTACTTC
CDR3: CASSPFPNVAGTSWEETQYF

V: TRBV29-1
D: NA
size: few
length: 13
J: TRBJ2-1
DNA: TGCAGCGTTGTGCTCCGGGGGTACAATGAGCAGTTCTTC
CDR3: CSVVLRGYNEQFF

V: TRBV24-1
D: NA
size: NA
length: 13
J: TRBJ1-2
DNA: TGTGCCACCAGTGAAGCGGACAGCTATGGCTACACCTTC
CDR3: CATSEADSYGYTF

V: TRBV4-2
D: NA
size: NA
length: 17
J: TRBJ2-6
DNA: TGTGCCAGCAGCCAAGATCTCGCCGGGTTTGGGGCCAACGTCCTGACTTTC
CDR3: CASSQDLAGFGANVLTF

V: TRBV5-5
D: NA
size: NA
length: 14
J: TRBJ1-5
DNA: TGTGCCAGCAGCTTGGTCCAAGCAAATCAGCCCCAGCATTTT
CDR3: CASSLVQANQPQHF

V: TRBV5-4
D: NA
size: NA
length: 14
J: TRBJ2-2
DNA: TGTGCCAGCAGCGGACCGACTAGGCCCGGGGAGCTGTTTTTT
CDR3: CASSGPTRPGELFF

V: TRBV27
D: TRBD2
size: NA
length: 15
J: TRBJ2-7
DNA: TGTGCCAGCAGTTTGGGGGGAGGGGTAACCTACGAGCAGTACTTC
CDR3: CASSLGGGVTYEQYF

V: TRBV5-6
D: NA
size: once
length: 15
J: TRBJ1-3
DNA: TGTGCCAGCAGCTTGTATCCTAGCTCTGGAAACACCATATATTTT
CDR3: CASSLYPSSGNTIYF

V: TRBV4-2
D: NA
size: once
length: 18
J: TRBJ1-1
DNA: TGTGCCAGCAGCCAAGGGGACATGGGGGTTGTTGAGGACACTGAAGCTTTCTTT
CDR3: CASSQGDMGVVEDTEAFF

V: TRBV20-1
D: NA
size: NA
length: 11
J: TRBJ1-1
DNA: TGCAGTGCCGCGGGAGGGGCGGAAGCTTTCTTT
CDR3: CSAAGGAEAFF

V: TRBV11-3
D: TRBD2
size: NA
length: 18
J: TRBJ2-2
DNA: TGTGCCAGCAGCTTTAATATTAGGAGCGGGAGAATCACCGGGGAGCTGTTTTTT
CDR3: CASSFNIRSGRITGELFF

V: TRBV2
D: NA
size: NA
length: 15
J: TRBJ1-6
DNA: TGTGCCAGCAGGCCGGGACAATCCCAAAGCTCACCCCTCCACTTT
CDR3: CASRPGQSQSSPLHF

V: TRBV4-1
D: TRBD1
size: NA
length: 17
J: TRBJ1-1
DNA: TGCGCCAGCAGCCAAAAACAGGGGCGCTGGGGGAACACTGAAGCTTTCTTT
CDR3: CASSQKQGRWGNTEAFF

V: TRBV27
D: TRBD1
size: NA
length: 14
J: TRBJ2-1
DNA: TGTGCCAGCAGGCCGGGACAGTTCTACAATGAGCAGTTCTTC
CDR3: CASRPGQFYNEQFF